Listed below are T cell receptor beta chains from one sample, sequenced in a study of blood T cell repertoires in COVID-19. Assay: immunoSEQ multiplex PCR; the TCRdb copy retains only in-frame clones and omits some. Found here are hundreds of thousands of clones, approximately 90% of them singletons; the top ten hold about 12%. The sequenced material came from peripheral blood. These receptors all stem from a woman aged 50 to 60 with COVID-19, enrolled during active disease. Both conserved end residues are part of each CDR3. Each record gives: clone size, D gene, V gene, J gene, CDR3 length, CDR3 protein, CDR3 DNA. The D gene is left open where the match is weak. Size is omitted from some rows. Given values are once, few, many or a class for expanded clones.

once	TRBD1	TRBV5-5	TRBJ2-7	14	CASRPGQGRYEQYF	TGTGCCAGCAGGCCGGGACAGGGTCGTTACGAGCAGTACTTC
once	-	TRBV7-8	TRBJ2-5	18	CASSPGAVAARSQETQYF	TGTGCCAGCAGCCCAGGGGCGGTAGCTGCCCGCTCCCAAGAGACCCAGTACTTC
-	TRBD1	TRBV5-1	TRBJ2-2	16	CASSHDRGQRTGELFF	TGCGCCAGCAGCCACGACAGGGGGCAAAGGACCGGGGAGCTGTTTTTT
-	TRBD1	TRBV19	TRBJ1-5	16	CASSIWEAGQKQPQHF	TGTGCCAGTAGTATTTGGGAGGCGGGACAGAAACAGCCCCAGCATTTT
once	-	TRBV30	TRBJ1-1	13	CAFHSLPNTEAFF	TGTGCCTTTCACAGCTTACCGAACACTGAAGCTTTCTTT
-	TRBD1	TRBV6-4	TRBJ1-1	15	CASSSNRGGKTEAFF	TGTGCCAGCAGCAGTAACAGGGGCGGGAAAACTGAAGCTTTCTTT
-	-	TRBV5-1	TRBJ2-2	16	CASSLDGARGSGELFF	TGCGCCAGCAGCTTGGACGGTGCCCGGGGATCGGGGGAGCTGTTTTTT
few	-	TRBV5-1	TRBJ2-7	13	CASSIGQMYEQYF	TGCGCCAGCAGCATCGGACAGATGTACGAGCAGTACTTC
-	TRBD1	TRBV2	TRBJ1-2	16	CASSRDSYSPNYGYTF	TGTGCCAGCAGTCGGGACAGCTACTCTCCTAACTATGGCTACACCTTC
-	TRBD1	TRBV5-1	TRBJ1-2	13	CATQPDRGYGYTF	TGCGCCACCCAGCCGGACAGGGGGTATGGCTACACCTTC
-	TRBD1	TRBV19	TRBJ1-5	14	CASTGGQGRQPQHF	TGTGCCAGTACCGGGGGACAGGGACGCCAGCCCCAGCATTTT
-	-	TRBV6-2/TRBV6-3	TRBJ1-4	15	CASSRGIRANEKLFF	TGTGCCAGCAGCCGAGGGATAAGGGCTAATGAAAAACTGTTTTTT
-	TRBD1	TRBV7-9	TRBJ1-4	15	CASSFTGETNEKLFF	TGTGCCAGCAGTTTTACAGGGGAAACTAATGAAAAACTGTTTTTT
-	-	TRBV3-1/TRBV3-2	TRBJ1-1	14	CASSHPQTGNGAFF	TGTGCCAGCAGCCATCCCCAAACAGGGAATGGAGCTTTCTTT
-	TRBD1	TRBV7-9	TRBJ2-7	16	CASSPSRQGARYEQYF	TGTGCCAGCAGCCCGAGTCGACAGGGGGCGCGTTACGAGCAGTACTTC
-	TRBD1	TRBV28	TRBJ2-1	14	CASAGTGDRNEQFF	TGTGCCAGCGCTGGGACAGGGGACCGAAATGAGCAGTTCTTC
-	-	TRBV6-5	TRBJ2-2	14	CASGQRTNTGELFF	TGTGCCAGCGGGCAGAGAACGAACACCGGGGAGCTGTTTTTT
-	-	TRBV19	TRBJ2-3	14	CASSIPGSTDTQYF	TGTGCCAGTAGTATTCCGGGGAGCACAGATACGCAGTATTTT
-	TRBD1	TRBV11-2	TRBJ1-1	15	CASSLASGTGADAFF	TGTGCCAGCAGCTTAGCCTCCGGGACAGGGGCCGACGCTTTCTTT
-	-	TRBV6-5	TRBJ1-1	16	CASSYSDRPVIGEAFF	TGTGCCAGCAGTTACTCCGACAGGCCGGTTATAGGTGAAGCTTTCTTT
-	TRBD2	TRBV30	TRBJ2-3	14	CAWKLAGPRDTQYF	TGTGCCTGGAAACTAGCGGGGCCCAGGGATACGCAGTATTTT
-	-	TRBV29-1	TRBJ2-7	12	CSVIKGSGEQYF	TGCAGCGTTATCAAGGGGTCGGGCGAGCAGTACTTC
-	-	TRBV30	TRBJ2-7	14	CAWGRRRDLYEQYF	TGTGCCTGGGGCAGGAGGAGGGACCTCTACGAGCAGTACTTC
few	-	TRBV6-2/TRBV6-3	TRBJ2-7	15	CASSYSLVITYEQYF	TGTGCCAGCAGTTACAGTTTAGTAATCACCTACGAGCAGTACTTC
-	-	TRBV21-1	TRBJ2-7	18	CASSKVEWSEFHPYEQYF	TGTGCCAGCAGCAAAGTGGAGTGGTCGGAATTCCATCCCTACGAGCAGTACTTC